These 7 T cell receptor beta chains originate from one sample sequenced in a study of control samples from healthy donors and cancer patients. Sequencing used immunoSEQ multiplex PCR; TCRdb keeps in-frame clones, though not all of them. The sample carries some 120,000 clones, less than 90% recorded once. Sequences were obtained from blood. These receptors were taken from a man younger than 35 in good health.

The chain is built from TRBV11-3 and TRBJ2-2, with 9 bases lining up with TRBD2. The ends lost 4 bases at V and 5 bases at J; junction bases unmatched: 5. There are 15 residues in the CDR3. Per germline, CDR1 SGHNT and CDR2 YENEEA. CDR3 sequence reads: CASSSGTSMTGELFF. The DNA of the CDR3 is TGTGCCAGCAGCTCCGGGACTAGCATGACCGGGGAGCTGTTTTTT.

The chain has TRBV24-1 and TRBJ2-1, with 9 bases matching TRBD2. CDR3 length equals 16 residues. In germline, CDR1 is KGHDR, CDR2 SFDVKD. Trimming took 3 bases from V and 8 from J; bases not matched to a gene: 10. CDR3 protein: CATSDPQGLASDEQFF. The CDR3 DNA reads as TGTGCCACCAGTGATCCCCAGGGACTAGCAAGCGATGAGCAGTTCTTC.

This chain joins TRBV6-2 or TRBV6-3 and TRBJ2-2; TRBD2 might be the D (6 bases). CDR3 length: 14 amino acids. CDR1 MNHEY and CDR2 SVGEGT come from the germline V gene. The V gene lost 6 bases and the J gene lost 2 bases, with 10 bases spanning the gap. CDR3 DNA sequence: TGTGCCAGCAGCTTCGGGAGTAACACCGGGGAGCTGTTTTTT. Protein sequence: CASSFGSNTGELFF.

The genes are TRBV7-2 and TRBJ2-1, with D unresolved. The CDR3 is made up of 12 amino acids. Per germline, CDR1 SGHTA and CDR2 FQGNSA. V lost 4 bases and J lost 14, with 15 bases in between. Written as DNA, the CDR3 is TGTGCCAGCAGCTCCCCGTTCCAAGGGAAGTTCTTC. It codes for CASSSPFQGKFF. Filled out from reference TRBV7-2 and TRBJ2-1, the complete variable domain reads GAGVSQSPSNKVTEKGKDVELRCDPISGHTALYWYRQSLGQGLEFLIYFQGNSAPDKSGLPSDRFSAERTGGSVSTLTIQRTQQEDSAVYLCASSSPFQGKFFGPGTRLTVL.

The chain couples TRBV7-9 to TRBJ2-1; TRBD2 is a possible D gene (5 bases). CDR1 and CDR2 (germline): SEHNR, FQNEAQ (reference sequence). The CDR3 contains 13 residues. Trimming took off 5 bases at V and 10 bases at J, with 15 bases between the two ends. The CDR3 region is CASSEREPTEQFF. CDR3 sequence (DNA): TGTGCCAGCAGCGAAAGGGAGCCGACGGAGCAGTTCTTC. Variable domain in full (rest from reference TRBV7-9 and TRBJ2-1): DTGVSQNPRHKITKRGQNVTFRCDPISEHNRLYWYRQTLGQGPEFLTYFQNEAQLEKSRLLSDRFSAERPKGSFSTLEIQRTEQGDSAMYLCASSEREPTEQFFGPGTRLTVL.

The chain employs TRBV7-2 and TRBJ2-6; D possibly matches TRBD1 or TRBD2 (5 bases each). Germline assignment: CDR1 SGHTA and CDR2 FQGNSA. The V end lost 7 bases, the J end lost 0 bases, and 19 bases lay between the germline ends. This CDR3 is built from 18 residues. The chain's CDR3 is CASTLAGAPLSGANVLTF. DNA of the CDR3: TGTGCCAGCACCCTCGCCGGGGCCCCCCTCTCTGGGGCCAACGTCCTGACTTTC.

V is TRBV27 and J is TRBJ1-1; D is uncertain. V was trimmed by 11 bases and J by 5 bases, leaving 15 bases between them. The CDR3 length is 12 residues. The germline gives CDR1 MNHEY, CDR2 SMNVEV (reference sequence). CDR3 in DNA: TGTGCCGGACTACAGAGAAGAACTGAAGCTTTCTTT. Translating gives CAGLQRRTEAFF.